One sample yielded the 23 T cell receptor beta chains listed below, sequenced in a study of blood T cell repertoires in COVID-19. Profiled with immunoSEQ multiplex PCR; TCRdb holds only in-frame clones, not every one. The sample lists over 250,000 clones, 80% to 90% seen once, with about 10% in the top ten. Sequenced material: peripheral blood. Source of these receptors: a woman between 65 and 79 years old with COVID-19, enrolled during active disease.

The chain recombines TRBV7-2 with TRBJ1-4; tentatively, D is TRBD1 (5 bases). CDR1 and CDR2 from the germline V gene are SGHTA and FQGNSA. V was clipped by 6 bases and J by 3 bases, with 8 bases between them. The CDR3 is 13 amino acids. The CDR3 region has the DNA TGTGCCAGCAGTATCAGGGCTAATGAAAAACTGTTTTTT. It encodes CASSIRANEKLFF.

The chain carries TRBV7-9 and TRBJ2-2; 9 bases match TRBD2. The CDR3 runs to 16 residues. The V gene's germline CDR1 is SEHNR and CDR2 FQNEAQ (reference sequence). The V gene end was trimmed by 1 base and the J gene end by 5 bases; junction bases not matched to a gene: 5. CDR3 in amino acids: CASSLGGRAFTGELFF. The CDR3 bases are TGTGCCAGCAGCTTAGGCGGGAGGGCCTTTACCGGGGAGCTGTTTTTT.

The CDR3 loop is CASSTLRGQTGNTIYF. The DNA for the CDR3 is TGTGCCAGCAGCACCCTCCGAGGGCAAACTGGAAACACCATATATTTT. The genes are TRBV9 and TRBJ1-3, with D unresolved. Trimming stripped 4 bases from V and 2 bases from J, with 16 bases between. Germline V lookup: CDR1 SGDLS, CDR2 YYNGEE. There are 16 residues in the CDR3.

The chain links TRBV6-6 to TRBJ1-3, with D possibly matching TRBD1 (6 bases). Germline V gene lookup returns CDR1 MNHNY and CDR2 SVGAGI (reference sequence). The CDR3 extends over 14 amino acids. The V and J ends lost 7 bases and 4 bases respectively, with 14 bases between them. The CDR3 DNA follows: TGTGCCAGCACCTCAGGGACAAGCGGAAACACCATATATTTT. Protein sequence: CASTSGTSGNTIYF.

This sequence joins TRBV28 and TRBJ1-4, with 9 bases fitting TRBD1. The CDR3 is made up of 14 amino acids. V trimming: 7 bases; J trimming: 7 bases; junction bases outside the gene matches: 7. Germline values: CDR1 MDHEN, CDR2 SYDVKM. CDR3 DNA: TGTGCCAGCACTATACAGGGGGCGCGTGAAAAACTGTTTTTT. It specifies CASTIQGAREKLFF.

The CDR3: CASSRKTGRGEKLFF. The DNA for the CDR3 is TGTGCCAGCAGCCGAAAGACAGGGAGAGGTGAAAAACTGTTTTTT. The V and J genes are TRBV13 and TRBJ1-4; 7 bases agree with TRBD1. The CDR3 has 15 residues. The V gene end was trimmed by 5 bases and the J gene end by 7 bases; junction bases not matched to a gene: 10. The germline V gene has CDR1 PRHDT and CDR2 FYEKMQ (reference sequence).

The V gene is TRBV27, the J gene TRBJ2-1; weak D call: TRBD2 (6 bases). The ends were cut back, 1 base at V and 0 bases at J, with 13 bases in the middle. The V gene's germline CDR1 is MNHEY and CDR2 SMNVEV (reference sequence). CDR3 length equals 17 residues. CDR3 nucleotide sequence: TGTGCCAGCAGTTTATTGGGACTCTCGAGCTCCTACAATGAGCAGTTCTTC. As protein: CASSLLGLSSSYNEQFF.

V and J are TRBV9 and TRBJ2-7, with 7 nucleotides matching TRBD1. Germline V gene sequence: CDR1 SGDLS, CDR2 YYNGEE. This CDR3 contains 15 residues. V trimming: 0 bases; J trimming: 2 bases; junction bases outside the gene matches: 5. DNA for the CDR3: TGTGCCAGCAGCGTAGGTCCGACAGGGACCTACGAGCAGTACTTC. The encoded protein is CASSVGPTGTYEQYF.

With respect to this clone: A junction boundary mismatches the germline segment, possibly from a read error. The V and J genes are TRBV11-2 and TRBJ2-7, with TRBD2 as a possible D gene (7 bases). Germline loops: CDR1 SGHAT, CDR2 FQNNGV. The CDR3 runs 13 residues. The CDR3 nucleotides are TGTGCCAGCAGCCCCACGGGGGGCTCGACGCCTGATTTC. This translates into CASSPTGGSTPDF.

V usage is TRBV7-2 and J usage is TRBJ2-7; the D is unclear. The CDR3 sequence is 13 residues long. CDR1 SGHTA and CDR2 FQGNSA come from the germline V gene. The V gene lost 1 base and the J gene lost 9 bases, with 13 bases spanning the gap. DNA of the CDR3: TGTGCCAGCAGCTTAGACGACCACCGGGTGCAGTACTTC. Encoded protein: CASSLDDHRVQYF.

CDR3 amino acids: CATSEAGTPTYEQYF. The CDR3 DNA is TGTGCCACCAGCGAGGCCGGGACACCGACCTACGAGCAGTACTTC. The J gene is TRBJ2-7, the V gene TRBV24-1, with a tentative D call TRBD1 (6 bases). The V and J ends lost 7 bases and 2 bases respectively, with 17 bases between them. CDR3 length: 15 residues. The germline V gene has CDR1 KGHDR and CDR2 SFDVKD.

The rearrangement links TRBV10-3 to TRBJ2-3; 7 nucleotides agree with TRBD2. CDR3 length: 15 residues. Germline V gene lookup returns CDR1 ENHRY and CDR2 SYGVKD. The V gene end was trimmed by 0 bases and the J gene end by 3 bases; junction bases not matched to a gene: 3. CDR3 region: CAISESTGGTDTQYF. The CDR3 nucleotides read TGTGCCATCAGTGAGTCCACGGGAGGAACAGATACGCAGTATTTT.

J is TRBJ2-4 and V is TRBV24-1; possible D gene TRBD2, 5 bases. Between the trimmed V and J ends, which lost 3 bases and 3 bases, there was a span of 14 bases. The CDR3 loop spans 16 amino acids. The germline gives CDR1 KGHDR, CDR2 SFDVKD. CDR3 nucleotides: TGTGCCACCAGTGATGGAGGCGATATTGACAAAAACATTCAGTACTTC. Translating gives CATSDGGDIDKNIQYF.

This rearrangement joins TRBV19 to TRBJ2-4, with 10 bases aligning to TRBD1. The V segment lost 6 bases and the J segment 3 bases; nucleotides outside the gene matches: 8. The germline gives CDR1 LNHDA, CDR2 SQIVND (reference sequence). The CDR3 has 16 residues. The CDR3 nucleotides read TGTGCCAGTAGGGCCGGGACAGGGGCTGACAAAAACATTCAGTACTTC. Protein: CASRAGTGADKNIQYF.

The chain uses TRBV30 and TRBJ2-7; tentative D call: TRBD2 (5 bases). Per the germline V gene, CDR1 is GTSNPN and CDR2 is SVGIG (reference sequence). There are 14 residues in the CDR3. V was pared by 3 bases and J by 0 bases, with 12 bases between. The CDR3: CAWRRGVLSYEQYF. The CDR3 region has the DNA TGTGCCTGGAGACGGGGAGTTCTCTCCTACGAGCAGTACTTC.

This clone was observed a single time. V gene TRBV1 combines with J gene TRBJ2-1; the D call in the table, TRBD1, was not verified against the DNA. TRBV1 is a recognized pseudogene. The CDR3 contains 17 residues. The CDR3 here is CTSSQDVVRGVYNEQFF. The CDR3 DNA is TGCACCAGCAGCCAAGACGTGGTCAGGGGGGTCTACAATGAGCAGTTCTTC.

The J gene is TRBJ1-5, the V gene TRBV7-2, with D hard to call. Germline loops: CDR1 SGHTA, CDR2 FQGNSA. The CDR3 extends over 15 amino acids. V dropped 5 bases and J dropped 1 base, with 12 bases sitting between them. For the CDR3, the DNA is TGTGCCAGCAGCCCGGGGAGTAGCAGCAATCAGCCCCAGCATTTT. This sequence encodes CASSPGSSSNQPQHF.

The chain uses TRBV19 and TRBJ1-2; 7 bases map to TRBD1. The CDR3 spans 14 residues. V gave up 10 bases and J gave up 5 bases; unmatched junction bases: 13. The germline gives CDR1 LNHDA, CDR2 SQIVND (reference sequence). The DNA of the CDR3 is TGTGCCACCTACCGCGGAGGGGGCGGATATGGCTACACCTTC. It codes for CATYRGGGGYGYTF.

This sequence joins TRBV6-2 or TRBV6-3 and TRBJ1-1, with 10 bases aligning to TRBD1. This CDR3 has 14 amino acids. The trim removed 5 bases at V and 5 bases at J, leaving 5 bases unmatched. Germline V gene data show CDR1 as MNHEY and CDR2 as SVGEGT. CDR3 in amino acids: CASSRGDRGTEAFF. CDR3 DNA: TGTGCCAGCAGTCGAGGGGACAGGGGTACTGAAGCTTTCTTT.

This rearrangement joins TRBV28 to TRBJ1-4; D possibly corresponds to TRBD1 (6 bases). Germline-derived CDR1 and CDR2 are MDHEN and SYDVKM. The CDR3 extends over 14 amino acids. Trimming removed 2 bases from V and 6 bases from J, with 10 bases in between. CDR3 sequence (DNA): TGTGCCAGCAGTTTACCAGGGGATGATGAAAAACTGTTTTTT. It yields the protein CASSLPGDDEKLFF.

CDR3 region: CASSLTGQGYEQYF. CDR3 DNA sequence: TGTGCCAGCAGTTTGACGGGACAGGGGTACGAGCAGTACTTC. The chain uses TRBV6-5 and TRBJ2-7; 10 nucleotides match TRBD1. J gave up 4 bases and V 4 bases, and 4 bases lay outside the gene matches. CDR1 and CDR2 (germline): MNHEY, SVGAGI. This CDR3 region has 14 residues.

This clone came up a few times. The chain has TRBV5-1 and TRBJ1-2; D perhaps matches TRBD1 (6 bases). The germline V gene encodes CDR1 SGHRS and CDR2 YFSETQ. V lost 7 bases and J lost 2, with 15 bases in between. The length of the CDR3 is 14 residues. The CDR3 DNA reads as TGCGCCAGCTGGCCCACTACAGGGAACTATGGCTACACCTTC. As protein: CASWPTTGNYGYTF.

The gene calls are TRBV5-1 and TRBJ2-6; D is perhaps TRBD1 (6 bases). V lost 4 bases and J lost 0, with 8 bases in between. The CDR3 runs to 15 residues. Germline V gene data show CDR1 as SGHRS and CDR2 as YFSETQ. CDR3 DNA sequence: TGCGCCAGCAGCGCGACAGGCTCTGGGGCCAACGTCCTGACTTTC. Protein sequence: CASSATGSGANVLTF.